This T cell receptor beta chain was obtained from a study of blood T cell repertoires in COVID-19. This CDR3 is 15 amino acids long. CDR1 is LNHDA and CDR2 is SQIVND in the germline V gene (reference sequence). Trimming cost V 6 bases and J 0 bases, with 12 bases left between them. It was during active infection that Seattle patients were enrolled and then longitudinally followed. The table came from immunoSEQ multiplex PCR; TCRdb's copy has only in-frame clones and leaves some out. The sample lists about 150,000 clones; 70% to 85% were seen once. The V and J genes are TRBV19 and TRBJ1-3, with D tentatively TRBD1 (6 bases). Sequencing used peripheral blood. The receptor's source is a man older than 75 with COVID-19, enrolled during active disease. The CDR3 sequence: CASRPTGSSGNTIYF. CDR3 DNA: TGTGCCAGTAGACCAACAGGGTCCTCTGGAAACACCATATATTTT.